This T cell receptor (beta chain) was profiled in a study of cytomegalovirus exposure and HLA in healthy donors. The PCR ran on 60 Vbeta and 13 Jbeta primers. TCRdb's copy holds only in-frame clones and misses some; the assay was immunoSEQ multiplex PCR. This sample yields approximately 160,000 clones, of which 65% to 85% are seen a single time; about 1.5% belongs to the top ten. V lost 4 bases to trimming and J lost 3 bases; unmatched junction nucleotides: 7. Germline assignment: CDR1 LNHDA and CDR2 SQIVND (reference sequence). The length of the CDR3 is 16 residues. The chain combines TRBV19 with TRBJ1-3; TRBD1 matches 9 bases. The clonotype comes from a man aged 45 to 65 in good health and CMV-seropositive. Sequencing input: PBMCs. The CDR3 DNA sequence: TGTGCCAGTAGTACCAATACAGGGGGCGTTGGAAACACCATATATTTT. Translation: CASSTNTGGVGNTIYF.